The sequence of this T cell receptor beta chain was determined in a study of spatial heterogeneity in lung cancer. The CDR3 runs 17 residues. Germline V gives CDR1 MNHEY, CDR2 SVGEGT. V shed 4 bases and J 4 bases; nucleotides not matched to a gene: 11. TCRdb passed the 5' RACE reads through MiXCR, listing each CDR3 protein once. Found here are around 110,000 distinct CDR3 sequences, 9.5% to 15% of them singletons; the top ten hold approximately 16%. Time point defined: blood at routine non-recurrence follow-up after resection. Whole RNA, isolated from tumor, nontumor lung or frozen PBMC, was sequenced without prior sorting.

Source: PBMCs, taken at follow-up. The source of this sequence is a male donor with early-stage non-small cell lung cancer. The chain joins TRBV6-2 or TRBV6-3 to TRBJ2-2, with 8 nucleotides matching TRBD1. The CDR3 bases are TGTGCCAGCAGTTGGACCCGCCAGGGGGCCCTCACCGGGGAGCTGTTTTTT. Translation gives CASSWTRQGALTGELFF.